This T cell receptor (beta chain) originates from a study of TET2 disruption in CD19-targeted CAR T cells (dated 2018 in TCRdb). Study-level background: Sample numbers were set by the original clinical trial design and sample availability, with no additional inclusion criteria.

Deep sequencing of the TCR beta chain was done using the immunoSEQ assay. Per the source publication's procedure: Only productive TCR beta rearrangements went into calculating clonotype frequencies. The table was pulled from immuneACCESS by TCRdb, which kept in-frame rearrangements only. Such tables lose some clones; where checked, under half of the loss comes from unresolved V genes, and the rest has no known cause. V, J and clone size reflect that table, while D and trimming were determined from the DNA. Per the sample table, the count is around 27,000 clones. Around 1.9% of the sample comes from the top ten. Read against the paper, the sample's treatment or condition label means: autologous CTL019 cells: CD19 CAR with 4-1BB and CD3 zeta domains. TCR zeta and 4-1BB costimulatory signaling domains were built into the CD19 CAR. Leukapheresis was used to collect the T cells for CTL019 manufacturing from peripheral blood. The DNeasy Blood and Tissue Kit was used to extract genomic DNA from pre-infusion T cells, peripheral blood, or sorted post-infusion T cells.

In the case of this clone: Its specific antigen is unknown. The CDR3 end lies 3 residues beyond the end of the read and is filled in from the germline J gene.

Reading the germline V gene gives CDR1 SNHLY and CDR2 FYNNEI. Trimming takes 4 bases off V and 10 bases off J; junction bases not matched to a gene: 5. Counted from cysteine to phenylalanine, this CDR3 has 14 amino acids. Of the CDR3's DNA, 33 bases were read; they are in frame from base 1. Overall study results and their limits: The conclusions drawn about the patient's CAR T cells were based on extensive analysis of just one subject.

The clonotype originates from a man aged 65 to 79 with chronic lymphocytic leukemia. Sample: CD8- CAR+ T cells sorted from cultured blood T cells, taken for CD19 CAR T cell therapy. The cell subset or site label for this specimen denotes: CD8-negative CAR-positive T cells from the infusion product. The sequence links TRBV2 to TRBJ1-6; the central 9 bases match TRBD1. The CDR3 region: CASSVRDRDSPLHF. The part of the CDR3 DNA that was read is TGTGCCAGCAGTGTCAGGGACAGGGACTCACCC.